This T cell receptor beta chain was retrieved from a study of T cell changes during pregnancy in multiple sclerosis. The table came from immunoSEQ multiplex PCR; TCRdb's copy has only in-frame clones and leaves some out. The sample consists of tens of thousands of clones, roughly nine tenths of them appearing once. The sequencing here drew on CD4+ T cells from peripheral blood mononuclear cells, taken before pregnancy. The receptor was derived from a female donor with multiple sclerosis, enrolled in a pregnancy study.

CDR3 sequence: CASSQEPAGGGTDTQYF. CDR3 nucleotide sequence: TGTGCCAGCAGCCAAGAACCAGCAGGGGGAGGTACTGATACGCAGTATTTT. This chain connects TRBV4-2 to TRBJ2-3; tentatively, D is TRBD1 (7 bases). V was pared by 0 bases and J by 6 bases, with 19 bases between. This CDR3 comprises 17 residues. Germline V CDR1 and CDR2: LGHNA, YNFKEQ.